The next 6 T cell receptor beta chains were all read from a single sample in a study of CD8 T cells in ankylosing spondylitis. TCRdb processed the 5' RACE reads anew with MiXCR; each CDR3 protein has one entry. The table has just over 150,000 distinct CDR3 sequences, roughly 18% seen once; the top ten hold approximately 7.6%. Source material: blood, either unsorted or a sorted T cell fraction (not recorded which). These receptors came from a male donor with ankylosing spondylitis or in good health (not recorded which).

This clonotype was seen ten or more times. The chain is built from TRBV6-5 and TRBJ1-3, with 8 nucleotides matching TRBD1. CDR3 length: 16 amino acids. In germline, CDR1 is MNHEY, CDR2 SVGAGI. After removal of 2 bases from V and 0 bases from J, the junction contained 3 bases not matched to a gene. CDR3 in DNA: TGTGCCAGCAGTTACGGGACAGGTTCCTCTGGAAACACCATATATTTT. As protein: CASSYGTGSSGNTIYF.

This clonotype was counted ten times or more. The chain carries TRBV12-3 or TRBV12-4 and TRBJ1-2; D gene ambiguous. The CDR3 length is 14 residues. Trimming took 0 bases from V and 7 from J, leaving 12 bases between them. The CDR3 region has the DNA TGTGCCAGCAGTTTAGCTCGCGGGAGAAGTGGCTACACCTTC. Encoded protein: CASSLARGRSGYTF.

The V call is TRBV20-1, the J call TRBJ2-7; D unresolved. CDR1 is DFQATT and CDR2 is SNEGSKA in the germline V gene (reference sequence). The germline V and J ends were trimmed by 0 bases and 4 bases, with 10 bases remaining between them. The CDR3 has 13 residues. In DNA form, the CDR3 reads TGCAGTGCTAGAGATCCTGGCAGGTACGAGCAGTACTTC. Protein sequence: CSARDPGRYEQYF.

This clonotype has just a few counts. The chain uses TRBV5-1 and TRBJ2-1; TRBD2 aligns across 9 bases. The CDR3 covers 14 residues. Trimming removed 6 bases from V and 6 bases from J; junction bases left unmatched: 7. Germline-derived CDR1 and CDR2 are SGHRS and YFSETQ. CDR3: CASKGTSIVNEQFF. In nucleotides, the CDR3 is TGCGCCAGCAAGGGGACTAGCATCGTCAATGAGCAGTTCTTC.

The V gene is TRBV5-4, the J gene TRBJ2-7, with D tentatively TRBD1 (5 bases). Germline values: CDR1 SGHNT, CDR2 YYREEE (reference sequence). The CDR3 is 15 residues long. Trimming removed 0 bases at V and 0 bases at J, with 10 bases between. The chain's CDR3 is CASSLGTPSSYEQYF. The CDR3 bases are TGTGCCAGCAGCTTGGGGACACCGAGCTCCTACGAGCAGTACTTC.

The chain employs TRBV5-2 and TRBJ2-7; the D call TRBD2 from the table was never checked on the DNA. TRBV5-2 is shown as a pseudogene. The CDR3 totals 13 residues. The CDR3 here is CASTLPPALVQYF. DNA of the CDR3: TGTGCCAGCACACTCCCGCCGGCCCTGGTGCAGTACTTC.